A selection of T cell receptor beta chains follows, all from one sample in a study of blood T cell repertoires in COVID-19. TCRdb's copy holds only in-frame clones and misses some; the assay was immunoSEQ multiplex PCR. The sample carries 300,000 to 400,000 clones, around 85% recorded once. Specimen: PBMCs or T cells enriched from blood (not recorded which). The receptors here all came from a woman aged 40 to 50 with acute COVID-19. Both conserved end residues are part of each CDR3.

v_call	j_call	cdr3_aa
TRBV4-3	TRBJ1-3	CASSQGRSSSIYF
TRBV27	TRBJ1-1	CASSLYNYGGNTEAFF
TRBV6-5	TRBJ1-2	CASRRGQANYGYTF
TRBV4-1	TRBJ1-1	CASSQVDRRNTEAFF
TRBV4-2	TRBJ1-4	CASSQDINEKLFF
TRBV29-1	TRBJ1-2	CSVEARDRGGHTRGYTF
TRBV5-1	TRBJ2-7	CASSLDGNELDEQYF
TRBV18	TRBJ1-1	CASSRDSEAFF
TRBV7-9	TRBJ2-1	CASSPRGAGRASYNEQFF
TRBV14	TRBJ2-3	CASSQDMSDTQYF
TRBV6-6	TRBJ1-4	CASNLPGQAGEKLFF